Described below is a single T cell receptor (beta chain) sequence and its context. With 9 bases removed from V and 8 bases from J, the gap between germline ends came to 14 bases. CDR3 length: 12 residues. The germline gives CDR1 LNHDA, CDR2 SQIVND (reference sequence). Produced via immunoSEQ multiplex PCR; TCRdb's table is partial and in-frame only. This table has 250,000 to 350,000 clones, 85% appearing once. These data belong to a study of blood T cell repertoires in COVID-19. About the research overall: Sources were T cells, B-cell-depleted T cells, or PBMCs; the material itself was cDNA or gDNA.

This chain uses TRBV19 with TRBJ2-1; possible D gene TRBD2, 6 bases. The sample taken for sequencing was PBMCs or T cells enriched from blood (not recorded which). The sequence was obtained from a woman aged 50 to 60 who had recovered from COVID-19. CDR3 coding DNA: TGTGCCAGCGGAAAAAGGAGGGATGAGCAGTTCTTC. Its protein is CASGKRRDEQFF. Drawing the rest from reference TRBV19 and TRBJ2-1, the complete variable domain is DGGITQSPKYLFRKEGQNVTLSCEQNLNHDAMYWYRQDPGQGLRLIYYSQIVNDFQKGDIAEGYSVSREKKESFPLTVTSAQKNPTAFYLCASGKRRDEQFFGPGTRLTVL.